This TCR beta chain was identified during a study of T cells in Graves' hyperthyroidism and ophthalmopathy. Regions amplified from RNA transcripts were the TCR beta CDR3 regions. RT-PCR in the first round (using the HTBI primer set) targeted the TCR CDR3. MiXCR was run by TCRdb on the multiplex PCR reads, yielding one entry per CDR3 protein. Of around 200,000 distinct CDR3 sequences in the sample, 15% to 20% are singletons; the top ten hold around 29%. CDR3 size: 16 residues. Germline V gene data show CDR1 as DFQATT and CDR2 as SNEGSKA (reference sequence). V was trimmed by 5 bases and J by 1 base, leaving 20 bases between them. Over 18 months, lack of ophthalmopathy progression marked Graves' hyperthyroidism as stable. Any patient presenting with uncontrolled infection, other autoimmune disease, pregnancy or lactation was left out. PBMCs were sourced from around 10 ml fresh peripheral blood. This clonotype was observed many times.

The material sequenced was blood. The sequence came from a woman aged 45-59 years with Graves' hyperthyroidism. The chain is built from TRBV20-1 and TRBJ1-1; unclear D gene. The chain's CDR3 is CSAVGSGVRANTEAFF. The DNA of the CDR3 is TGCAGTGCTGTAGGCAGCGGGGTTAGGGCGAACACTGAAGCTTTCTTT.